This T cell receptor (beta chain) stems from a study of cytomegalovirus exposure and HLA in healthy donors. Germline V CDR1 and CDR2: SGHTA, FQGNSA. CDR3 length: 14 amino acids. Trimming pared 5 bases from V and 7 bases from J, leaving 17 bases between. The PCR employed 60 Vbeta primers together with 13 Jbeta primers. TCRdb's table, derived via immunoSEQ multiplex PCR, lists solely in-frame clones and lacks some. The data show about 140,000 clones, about 61% seen once. This clone was observed a few times. Sequencing was carried out using PBMCs. V and J are TRBV7-2 and TRBJ1-2; TRBD1 is a possible D gene (6 bases). This clonotype was sampled from a male donor in good health and CMV-seronegative. The CDR3 DNA follows: TGTGCCAGCAGCCCTATACAGGGATTGTTTGGCTACACCTTC. Protein: CASSPIQGLFGYTF.